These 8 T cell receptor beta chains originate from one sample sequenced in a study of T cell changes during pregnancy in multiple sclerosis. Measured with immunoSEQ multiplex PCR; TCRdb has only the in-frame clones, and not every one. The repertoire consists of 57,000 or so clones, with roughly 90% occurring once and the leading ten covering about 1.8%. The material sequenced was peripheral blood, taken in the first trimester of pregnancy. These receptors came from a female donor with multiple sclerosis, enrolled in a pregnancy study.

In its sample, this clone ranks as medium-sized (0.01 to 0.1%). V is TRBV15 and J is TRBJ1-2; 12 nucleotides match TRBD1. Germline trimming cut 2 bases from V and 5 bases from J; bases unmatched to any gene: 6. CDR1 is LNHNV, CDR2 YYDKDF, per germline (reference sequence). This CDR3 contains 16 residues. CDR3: CATSRRDRGLSYGYTF. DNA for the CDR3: TGTGCCACCAGCAGACGGGACAGGGGGCTTAGTTATGGCTACACCTTC.

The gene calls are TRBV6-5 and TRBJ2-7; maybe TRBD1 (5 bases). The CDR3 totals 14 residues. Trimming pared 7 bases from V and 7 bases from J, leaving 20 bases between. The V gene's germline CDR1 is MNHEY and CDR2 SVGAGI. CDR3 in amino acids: CASTKTTGLPEQYF. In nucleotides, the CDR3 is TGTGCCAGCACCAAAACCACAGGCCTCCCAGAGCAGTACTTC.

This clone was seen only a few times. CDR3 sequence reads: CATRLTGNEKLFF. The CDR3 nucleotides read TGTGCCACCAGGCTTACAGGGAATGAAAAACTGTTTTTT. The chain employs TRBV15 and TRBJ1-4; the D gene is possibly TRBD1 (6 bases). V gave up 6 bases and J gave up 5 bases, with 10 bases separating them. Germline assignment: CDR1 LNHNV and CDR2 YYDKDF (reference sequence). This CDR3 is built from 13 residues.

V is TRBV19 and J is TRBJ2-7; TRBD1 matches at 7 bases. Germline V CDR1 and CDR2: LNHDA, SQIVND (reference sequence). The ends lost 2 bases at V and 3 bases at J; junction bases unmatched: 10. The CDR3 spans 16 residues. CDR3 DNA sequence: TGTGCCAGTAGTATAACGTGGGGACAGATAGTCTACGAGCAGTACTTC. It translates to CASSITWGQIVYEQYF.

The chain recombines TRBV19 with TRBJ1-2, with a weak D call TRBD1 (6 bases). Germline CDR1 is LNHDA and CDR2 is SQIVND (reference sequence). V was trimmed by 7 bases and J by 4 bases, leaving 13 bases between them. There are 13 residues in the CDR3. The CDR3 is CASTSDRFYGYTF. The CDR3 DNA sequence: TGTGCCAGTACATCAGACAGGTTCTATGGCTACACCTTC. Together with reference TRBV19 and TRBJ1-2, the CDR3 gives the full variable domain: DGGITQSPKYLFRKEGQNVTLSCEQNLNHDAMYWYRQDPGQGLRLIYYSQIVNDFQKGDIAEGYSVSREKKESFPLTVTSAQKNPTAFYLCASTSDRFYGYTFGSGTRLTVV.

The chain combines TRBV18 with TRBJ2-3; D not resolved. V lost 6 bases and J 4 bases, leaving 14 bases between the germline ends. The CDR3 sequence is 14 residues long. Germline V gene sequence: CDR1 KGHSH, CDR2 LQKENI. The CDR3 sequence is CASSAMALADTQYF. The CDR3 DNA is TGTGCCAGCTCCGCCATGGCCCTGGCAGATACGCAGTATTTT.

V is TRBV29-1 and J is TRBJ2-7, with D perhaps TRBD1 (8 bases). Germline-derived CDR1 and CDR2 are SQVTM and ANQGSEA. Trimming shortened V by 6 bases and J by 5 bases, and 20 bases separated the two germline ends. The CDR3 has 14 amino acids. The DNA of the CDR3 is TGCAGCGTACGACAGGGGATAGCGGGCGACGAGCAGTACTTC. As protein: CSVRQGIAGDEQYF.

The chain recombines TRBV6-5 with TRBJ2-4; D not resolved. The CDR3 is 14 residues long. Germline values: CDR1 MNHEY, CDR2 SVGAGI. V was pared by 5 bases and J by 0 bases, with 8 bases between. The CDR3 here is CASSTGLAKNIQYF. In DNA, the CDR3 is TGTGCCAGCAGTACCGGGTTAGCCAAAAACATTCAGTACTTC.